This entry features one TCR beta chain sequence. CDR1 and CDR2 (germline): SGDLS, YYNGEE. CDR3 length: 15 amino acids. Trimming took 0 bases from V and 6 from J; bases not matched to a gene: 2. This entry is derived from a study of T cell changes during pregnancy in multiple sclerosis. Some clones are missing from TCRdb's copy, which holds only in-frame ones; the method was immunoSEQ multiplex PCR. This sample has roughly 100,000 clones; about 90% occur once, and the top ten carry less than 2%. The receptor was isolated from a female donor with multiple sclerosis, enrolled in a pregnancy study. This sequence joins TRBV9 and TRBJ1-4; TRBD1 matches 10 bases. The sequenced sample was peripheral blood, obtained after pregnancy. The CDR3 DNA reads as TGTGCCAGCAGCGTAGGAGGGACAGGGGATGAAAAACTGTTTTTT. Its translation is CASSVGGTGDEKLFF.